A selection of T cell receptor beta chains follows, all from one sample in a study of blood T cells in healthy people across ages. TCRdb redid the calling of the 5' RACE reads with MiXCR, one entry per CDR3 protein. The table has over 950,000 distinct CDR3 sequences, 51% seen once; the top ten hold 20% to 25%. Sequencing was done on a sample of blood. Receptors were obtained from an older woman in good health. Each CDR3 is given with its conserved first and last residue. Each record gives: V gene, clone size, D gene, J gene, CDR3 DNA, CDR3 protein. D genes are given only for firm matches. For some rows the clone size is stated as once, few or many, or as a class when expanded; others skip it.

>TRBV12-3/TRBV12-4|NA|TRBD2|TRBJ2-5
TGTGCCAGCAGTTCACTAGCGGGAGACCATGAGACCCAGTACTTC
CASSSLAGDHETQYF
>TRBV7-9|NA|NA|TRBJ2-5
TGTGCCAGCAGCTTAGGGCGAGGGAAACACGGTACACAAGAGACCCAGTACTTC
CASSLGRGKHGTQETQYF
>TRBV7-2|NA|TRBD2|TRBJ2-1
TGTGCCAGCAGCCTAGGTAGCGGGAGTGCCTACAATGAGCAGTTCTTC
CASSLGSGSAYNEQFF
>TRBV7-9|NA|NA|TRBJ1-2
TGTGCCAGCAGCGACCAAAAAGTGTATGTCTATGGCTACACCTTC
CASSDQKVYVYGYTF
>TRBV7-2|NA|NA|TRBJ1-2
TGTGCCAGCAGCTCTACAGCCGAAGCTAACTATGGCTACACCTTC
CASSSTAEANYGYTF
>TRBV20-1|NA|NA|TRBJ1-4
TGCAGTGCTAGAGATTATCGGACAGCTAGTGAAAAACTGTTTTTT
CSARDYRTASEKLFF
>TRBV20-1|few|NA|TRBJ2-5
TGCAGTGCTAGAGATCCCTCTAAGACAGAGACCCAGTACTTC
CSARDPSKTETQYF
>TRBV5-1|NA|NA|TRBJ2-2
TGCGCCAGCAGCGTGTTGGAGACCGGGGAGCTGTTTTTT
CASSVLETGELFF
>TRBV5-1|few|TRBD2|TRBJ2-6
TGCGCCAGCAGCTCTGGACTAGAAGAGTTAACATTTGGGGCCAACGTCCTGACTTTC
CASSSGLEELTFGANVLTF
>TRBV6-6|NA|NA|TRBJ1-1
TGTGCCAGCACCCCTTGGGTGAGTGAAGCTTTCTTT
CASTPWVSEAFF
>TRBV28|once|NA|TRBJ1-4
TGTGCCAGCAGCCAAACGGACCTCTGGGAAAAACTGTTTTTT
CASSQTDLWEKLFF
>TRBV4-3|NA|TRBD2|TRBJ2-7
TGCGCCAGCAGCCAAGTTCCGGGACTAGCGGGAGTCTCCTACGAGCAGTACTTC
CASSQVPGLAGVSYEQYF
>TRBV20-1|NA|TRBD2|TRBJ2-1
TGCAGTGCCGCTAGCGGGAGTCACTACAGTGAGCAGTTCTTC
CSAASGSHYSEQFF
>TRBV29-1|NA|NA|TRBJ2-7
TGCAGCGTTGAGTCTAGCGTCTCATACGAGCAGTACTTC
CSVESSVSYEQYF
>TRBV28|NA|TRBD2|TRBJ2-7
TGTGCCAGCAGTGCCGGGACTAGCGGGCGGGGAAGCTCCTACGAGCAGTACTTC
CASSAGTSGRGSSYEQYF
>TRBV28|NA|NA|TRBJ2-1
TGTGCCAGCAGTTACAACGCCGAAGGGTCCTACAATGAGCAGTTCTTC
CASSYNAEGSYNEQFF
>TRBV15|few|NA|TRBJ2-1
TGTGCCACCAGTCCGGTCAGGCCTCGGTACAATGAGCAGTTCTTC
CATSPVRPRYNEQFF
>TRBV6-1|NA|NA|TRBJ2-3
TGTGCCAGCCGCCTCAAAACAGATACGCAGTATTTT
CASRLKTDTQYF
>TRBV9|NA|NA|TRBJ2-7
TGTGCCAGCAGCGTAGATTTGGCGGATGGGACCTACGAGCAGTACTTC
CASSVDLADGTYEQYF
>TRBV7-9|NA|NA|TRBJ2-7
TGTGCCAGCAGCTTAGACAGCAGCCCTGGGTACGAGCAGTACTTC
CASSLDSSPGYEQYF
>TRBV7-7|NA|TRBD1|TRBJ2-5
TGTGCCAGCAGCTTAAACAGGGGCAAACAAGAGACCCAGTACTTC
CASSLNRGKQETQYF
>TRBV13|NA|NA|TRBJ2-2
TGTGCCAGCAGCTTATTGTCCAGTTCAGGGGAGCTGTTTTTT
CASSLLSSSGELFF
>TRBV5-1|NA|TRBD1|TRBJ1-5
TGCGCCAGCAGCTTGGACAGGGGAGATCAGCCCCAGCATTTT
CASSLDRGDQPQHF
>TRBV6-5|few|NA|TRBJ2-7
TGTGCCAGCAGGAGCCGGGCCCCCTTCGGCCACGAGCAGTACTTC
CASRSRAPFGHEQYF
>TRBV5-1|once|TRBD1|TRBJ2-3
TGCGCCAGCAGTTATAGTCCGGGACAGGGGGCGAGGGAGAATACGCAGTATTTT
CASSYSPGQGARENTQYF
>TRBV20-1|NA|NA|TRBJ2-3
TGCAGTGCTAGCCCCGGTCCAGATACGCAGTATTTT
CSASPGPDTQYF
>TRBV5-1|NA|TRBD1|TRBJ1-2
TGTGCCAGCAGCTTTGGAGGGGACAGGGCCTGTGGCTACACCTTC
CASSFGGDRACGYTF
>TRBV20-1|NA|NA|TRBJ1-2
TGCAGTGCTAGAGCACCGAGTGACAGGCACTATGGCTACACCTTC
CSARAPSDRHYGYTF
>TRBV12-3/TRBV12-4|NA|TRBD2|TRBJ2-5
TGTGCCAGCAGTTACGGAGGCGGGAGAGGAGAGACCCAGTACTTC
CASSYGGGRGETQYF
>TRBV28|NA|TRBD2|TRBJ2-3
TGTGCCAGCAGTTTACGCAGCCTAGCGGCTAGCACAGATACGCAGTATTTT
CASSLRSLAASTDTQYF
>TRBV7-9|many|TRBD1|TRBJ2-7
TGTGCCAGCAGCCCAGGAGTTGGGACAGGGACCTACGAGCAGTACTTC
CASSPGVGTGTYEQYF
>TRBV4-1|NA|TRBD2|TRBJ2-3
TGCGCCAGCAGGGCGGGACTAGCGGGGCGCACAGATACGCAGTATTTT
CASRAGLAGRTDTQYF
>TRBV20-1|NA|NA|TRBJ1-5
TGCAGTGCTACTAGGTATAGCAATCAGCCCCAGCATTTT
CSATRYSNQPQHF
>TRBV5-1|NA|TRBD1|TRBJ1-2
TGCGCCAGCAGCTTGGTCCAGGGGGCAGACTATGGCTACACCTTC
CASSLVQGADYGYTF
>TRBV20-1|NA|TRBD2|TRBJ2-7
TGCAGTGCTCAGGGACTAGGAGATGAGCAGTACTTC
CSAQGLGDEQYF
>TRBV4-2|few|NA|TRBJ1-2
TGTGCCAGCAGCCAGGATTATGGCTACACCTTC
CASSQDYGYTF
>TRBV28|NA|NA|TRBJ1-2
TGTGCCAGCAGTTACAGGACTTATGGCTACACCTTC
CASSYRTYGYTF
>TRBV7-2|NA|TRBD1|TRBJ1-6
TGTGCCAGTCGACAGGGCAGTTCACCCCTCCACTTT
CASRQGSSPLHF
>TRBV28|NA|TRBD2|TRBJ2-7
TGTGCCAGCAGGAAGGCTAGCGGGGTCTACGAGCAGTACTTC
CASRKASGVYEQYF
>TRBV11-1|NA|NA|TRBJ2-1
TGTGCCAGCAGCTTTTCGTCAGCGTACAATGAGCAGTTCTTC
CASSFSSAYNEQFF